The rows below give T cell receptor beta chains drawn from one sample of a study of blood T cell repertoires in COVID-19. Profiled with immunoSEQ multiplex PCR; TCRdb holds only in-frame clones, not every one. This sample has hundreds of thousands of clones, with approximately 89% found just once. What was sequenced was peripheral blood. These receptors were obtained from a woman aged 18-29 years who had recovered from COVID-19. Each CDR3 is given with its conserved first and last residue. The order of the fields is V gene, J gene, CDR3 protein.

TRBV11-2	TRBJ2-1	CASSLLAGAAALF
TRBV11-2	TRBJ2-5	CASSLRTGETQYF
TRBV5-5	TRBJ1-4	CASRFGWLGGEKLFF
TRBV27	TRBJ1-5	CASSPRTAIHQPQHF
TRBV27	TRBJ1-6	CASRLGQGNSPLHF
TRBV6-5	TRBJ1-2	CASSYVRAYGYTF
TRBV9	TRBJ1-1	CASSVDRDTEAFF
TRBV7-9	TRBJ1-1	CASSLPENTEAFF
TRBV19	TRBJ2-1	CASGAGTSYNEQFF
TRBV9	TRBJ1-1	CASSVAGFMNTEAFF